This passage covers 21 T cell receptor beta chains from one sample sequenced in a study of CD8 T cells in ankylosing spondylitis. Via MiXCR, TCRdb re-called the 5' RACE reads, giving one row per CDR3 protein. The profile covers under 55,000 distinct CDR3 sequences, with less than 8.5% appearing a single time and about 8.1% taken by the ten largest. Source material: blood, either unsorted or a sorted T cell fraction (not recorded which). These receptors all come from a female donor with ankylosing spondylitis or in good health (not recorded which).

The table lists this clonotype with many counts. The genes are TRBV20-1 and TRBJ2-6, with D maybe TRBD1 (6 bases). Germline V gene sequence: CDR1 DFQATT, CDR2 SNEGSKA (reference sequence). Trimming removed 6 bases at V and 3 bases at J, with 12 bases between. The CDR3 length is 14 residues. In DNA form, the CDR3 reads TGCAGTGCAAAGAAAGGGGGTGGGGCCAACGTCCTGACTTTC. It specifies CSAKKGGGANVLTF.

This clonotype has at least ten counts. This chain uses TRBV4-3 with TRBJ2-5; a weak D match, TRBD1 (5 bases). This CDR3 spans 15 amino acids. Trimming took off 2 bases at V and 4 bases at J, with 14 bases between the two ends. Per germline, CDR1 LGHNA and CDR2 YSLEER. The CDR3 loop reads CASSQLPNQGETQYF. The DNA of the CDR3 is TGCGCCAGCAGCCAACTTCCCAATCAGGGAGAGACCCAGTACTTC.

In its sample, this clonotype ranks as medium-sized. This chain links TRBV20-1 with TRBJ2-5, with 12 positions matching TRBD2. Germline V gives CDR1 DFQATT, CDR2 SNEGSKA (reference sequence). Trimming removed 6 bases from V and 2 bases from J; junction bases left unmatched: 7. The CDR3 is 15 amino acids. CDR3 loop: CSADPLAGGQETQYF. The DNA of the CDR3 is TGCAGTGCGGATCCTCTAGCGGGGGGGCAAGAGACCCAGTACTTC.

The sample holds many counts of this clonotype. The chain recombines TRBV6-1 with TRBJ2-5; maybe TRBD2 (6 bases). This CDR3 region has 13 residues. Trimming removed 5 bases from V and 1 base from J, with 8 bases in between. Germline V gene sequence: CDR1 MNHNS, CDR2 SASEGT. Written as DNA, the CDR3 is TGTGCCAGCAGTCGGGGGACCCAAGAGACCCAGTACTTC. This codes for CASSRGTQETQYF.

This clonotype was seen many times. The chain carries TRBV6-1 and TRBJ1-5; D gene uncertain. This CDR3 is built from 14 residues. With 5 bases removed from V and 4 bases from J, the gap between germline ends came to 12 bases. CDR1 is MNHNS and CDR2 is SASEGT in the germline V gene. CDR3 loop: CASSPQLGNQPQHF. CDR3 DNA: TGTGCCAGCAGTCCACAGTTGGGGAATCAGCCCCAGCATTTT.

This clonotype was observed many times. The chain carries TRBV5-1 and TRBJ1-6, with a weak D call TRBD1 (6 bases). The length of the CDR3 is 17 residues. V dropped 0 bases and J dropped 10 bases, with 20 bases sitting between them. CDR1 is SGHRS and CDR2 is YFSETQ in the germline V gene. CDR3 in amino acids: CASSLAVGGAKGSPLHF. In nucleotides, the CDR3 is TGCGCCAGCAGCTTGGCGGTCGGGGGCGCAAAGGGATCACCCCTCCACTTT.

This clonotype was found a few times. This sequence joins TRBV5-4 and TRBJ2-5, with D hard to call. Trimming cost V 7 bases and J 5 bases, with 18 bases left between them. This CDR3 spans 14 amino acids. CDR1 SGHNT and CDR2 YYREEE come from the germline V gene (reference sequence). In nucleotides, the CDR3 is TGTGCCAGCGGCTCTGGGCTAGAAGGGGAGACCCAGTACTTC. Translated: CASGSGLEGETQYF.

This clonotype was detected many times. This chain connects TRBV28 to TRBJ2-2; perhaps TRBD2 as D (5 bases). The CDR3 is made up of 15 amino acids. Trimming shortened V by 3 bases and J by 5 bases, and 13 bases separated the two germline ends. In germline, CDR1 is MDHEN, CDR2 SYDVKM. The CDR3 is CASSFWNPGTGELFF. The DNA of the CDR3 is TGTGCCAGCAGTTTTTGGAACCCGGGGACCGGGGAGCTGTTTTTT.

The J gene is TRBJ2-1, the V gene TRBV11-2; D tentatively reads TRBD1 or TRBD2 (5 bases each). The CDR3 covers 16 residues. Trimming pared 3 bases from V and 4 bases from J, leaving 16 bases between. Germline V gene data show CDR1 as SGHAT and CDR2 as FQNNGV. CDR3 amino acids: CASSFLGTPEYNEQFF. The CDR3 region has the DNA TGTGCCAGCAGCTTTTTAGGGACCCCAGAATACAATGAGCAGTTCTTC. The whole variable domain, filled in from reference TRBV11-2 and TRBJ2-1, reads EAGVAQSPRYKIIEKRQSVAFWCNPISGHATLYWYQQILGQGPKLLIQFQNNGVVDDSQLPKDRFSAERLKGVDSTLKIQPAKLEDSAVYLCASSFLGTPEYNEQFFGPGTRLTVL.

Of note for this clonotype: Given a much more abundant clone one base away, this may be a read error. This sequence joins TRBV27 and TRBJ1-1; maybe TRBD1 (6 bases). The germline CDR1 and CDR2 sequences are MNHEY and SMNVEV (reference sequence). The CDR3 consists of 16 residues. CDR3 sequence: CAISFLGGWGDTEAFF. The CDR3 coding sequence is TGTGCCATCAGTTTTCTCGGGGGCTGGGGGGACACTGAAGCTTTCTTT.

This clonotype was counted ten times or more. The chain has TRBV3-1 and TRBJ1-6, with 9 bases matching TRBD1. Germline V gene sequence: CDR1 LGHDT, CDR2 YNNKEL (reference sequence). The CDR3 length is 15 residues. Trimming removed 3 bases from V and 7 bases from J; junction bases left unmatched: 4. CDR3 sequence (DNA): TGTGCCAGCAGCCAGATCGGACAGGGGAATTCACCCCTCCACTTT. Its translation is CASSQIGQGNSPLHF.

This clonotype was observed at least ten times. The gene calls are TRBV29-1 and TRBJ1-1, with D maybe TRBD1 (6 bases). Per the germline V gene, CDR1 is SQVTM and CDR2 is ANQGSEA. The V and J ends lost 3 bases and 3 bases respectively, with 14 bases between them. The CDR3 extends over 14 amino acids. CDR3: CSVDHGGGYTEAFF. The CDR3 coding sequence is TGCAGCGTTGATCACGGGGGCGGGTACACTGAAGCTTTCTTT.

This clonotype was counted ten times or more. V usage is TRBV5-1 and J usage is TRBJ1-1; 7 bases fit TRBD1. Germline loops: CDR1 SGHRS, CDR2 YFSETQ. V dropped 0 bases and J dropped 4; count of bases not matched to a gene: 9. The CDR3 length is 16 residues. This chain's CDR3 is CASSLVARGGGTEAFF. DNA for the CDR3: TGCGCCAGCAGCTTGGTTGCCAGGGGGGGGGGCACTGAAGCTTTCTTT.

This clonotype was seen at least ten times. The rearrangement links TRBV20-1 to TRBJ2-7, with no clear D. The CDR3 runs to 11 residues. Germline loops: CDR1 DFQATT, CDR2 SNEGSKA (reference sequence). The germline V and J ends were trimmed by 6 bases and 0 bases, with 6 bases remaining between them. The CDR3 nucleotides are TGCAGTGCACAGATCTCCTACGAGCAGTACTTC. Its translation: CSAQISYEQYF.

This clonotype appeared many times. V usage is TRBV4-3 and J usage is TRBJ1-2; D may be TRBD1 (6 bases). This CDR3 spans 15 amino acids. The V end lost 1 base, the J end lost 1 base, and 10 bases lay between the germline ends. The germline V gene has CDR1 LGHNA and CDR2 YSLEER. CDR3 coding DNA: TGCGCCAGCAGCCAAGGAGGGGGGCTTAACTATGGCTACACCTTC. Translation: CASSQGGGLNYGYTF.

This clonotype was seen ten or more times. This chain's CDR3 is CASTYGQGGAGELFF. The CDR3 DNA reads as TGTGCCAGCACTTATGGACAGGGGGGTGCCGGGGAGCTGTTTTTT. The rearrangement links TRBV9 to TRBJ2-2; TRBD1 matches at 10 bases. The CDR3 extends over 15 amino acids. CDR1 is SGDLS and CDR2 is YYNGEE in the germline V gene. Trimming removed 6 bases from V and 6 bases from J; junction bases left unmatched: 8.

This clonotype was detected ten times or more. The chain couples TRBV18 to TRBJ1-1; perhaps TRBD1 as D (5 bases). The CDR3 has 14 amino acids. V was clipped by 5 bases and J by 2 bases, with 12 bases between them. Germline loops: CDR1 KGHSH, CDR2 LQKENI. The CDR3 DNA sequence: TGTGCCAGCTCATTCGACAGACCCAACACTGAAGCTTTCTTT. Translation: CASSFDRPNTEAFF.

The chain employs TRBV6-1 and TRBJ2-7, with 7 positions matching TRBD1. The CDR3 contains 16 residues. The germline V gene has CDR1 MNHNS and CDR2 SASEGT. After removal of 7 bases from V and 2 bases from J, the junction contained 14 bases not matched to a gene. The CDR3, as DNA: TGTGCCAGCAAGAGAGACATGACAGGGTTCGCCTACGAGCAGTACGTC. Translated: CASKRDMTGFAYEQYV.

This clonotype was recorded many times. This rearrangement joins TRBV7-6 to TRBJ2-5; D remains ambiguous. This CDR3 contains 16 residues. In germline, CDR1 is SGHVS, CDR2 FNYEAQ. The V end lost 0 bases, the J end lost 6 bases, and 17 bases lay between the germline ends. As DNA, the CDR3 is TGTGCCAGCAGCTTAGCGGCCCGAGCAGACTCGAAGACCCAGTACTTC. Its translation is CASSLAARADSKTQYF.

This clonotype has just a few counts. This may be a read error: a much more frequent sequence differs by one nucleotide. The chain has TRBV11-3 and TRBJ1-1; tentatively, D is TRBD1 (5 bases). The CDR3 length is 13 residues. The V end lost 4 bases, the J end lost 1 base, and 7 bases lay between the germline ends. Germline V gene data show CDR1 as SGHNT and CDR2 as YENEEA. The CDR3 reads CASSYDRNTEAFF. The CDR3 DNA reads TGTGCCAGCAGCTACGACAGGAACACTGAAGCTTTCTTT. The full variable domain, with the rest looked up from reference TRBV11-3 and TRBJ1-1, is EAGVVQSPRYKIIEKKQPVAFWCNPISGHNTLYWYLQNLGQGPELLIRYENEEAVDDSQLPKDRFSAERLKGVDSTLKIQPAELGDSAVYLCASSYDRNTEAFFGQGTRLTVV.

The chain carries TRBV7-2 and TRBJ2-4; D gene ambiguous. V was trimmed by 5 bases and J by 1 base, leaving 6 bases between them. The germline V gene encodes CDR1 SGHTA and CDR2 FQGNSA. The CDR3 extends over 13 amino acids. CDR3 region: CASSPRAKNIQYF. The CDR3 nucleotides are TGTGCCAGCAGCCCTCGGGCCAAAAACATTCAGTACTTC.